Shown below are 31 T cell receptor beta chains from a single sample sequenced in a study of beta chain features in type 1 diabetes. Findings of the study overall: For Type 1 diabetes patients, all four CD4+ subsets carried TCRB CDR3s that were moderately but significantly shorter.

All of the isolated RNA was reverse transcribed, so expressed TCRB transcripts were sequenced. The repertoire was sequenced with immunoSEQ multiplex PCR; TCRdb's copy has only in-frame clones and lacks some. Of 300,000 to 350,000 clones detected, approximately 13% appear once; the ten largest clones hold roughly 0.015%. Their specific antigens are unknown. Sequenced input: naive CD4+ T cells from blood. These receptors were obtained from a young woman with type 1 diabetes.

This clone turned up a few times. The rearrangement joins TRBV18 to TRBJ2-3; 9 bases map to TRBD1. With V trimmed by 6 bases and J by 2 bases, 9 bases remained unmatched. The CDR3 runs to 16 residues. Germline V gene sequence: CDR1 KGHSH, CDR2 LQKENI. The CDR3 here is CASSHRDRVATDTQYF. In DNA, the CDR3 is TGTGCCAGCTCCCACCGGGACAGGGTCGCCACAGATACGCAGTATTTT.

The V gene is TRBV7-2, the J gene TRBJ2-5; 8 nucleotides match TRBD1. Trimming cost V 4 bases and J 5 bases; bases outside gene matches: 9. The CDR3 sequence is 15 residues long. Germline assignment: CDR1 SGHTA and CDR2 FQGNSA. The CDR3 DNA reads TGTGCCAGCAGCTGGGACGGGACAGGCGGGGAGACCCAGTACTTC. Its protein is CASSWDGTGGETQYF. The entire variable domain, with the rest obtained from reference TRBV7-2 and TRBJ2-5, is as follows: GAGVSQSPSNKVTEKGKDVELRCDPISGHTALYWYRQSLGQGLEFLIYFQGNSAPDKSGLPSDRFSAERTGGSVSTLTIQRTQQEDSAVYLCASSWDGTGGETQYFGPGTRLLVL.

The sample holds a few counts of this clone. The rearrangement uses TRBV30 and TRBJ2-7, with D tentatively TRBD2 (6 bases). V dropped 2 bases and J dropped 6 bases, with 8 bases sitting between them. Germline V lookup: CDR1 GTSNPN, CDR2 SVGIG (reference sequence). This CDR3 is built from 11 residues. CDR3 protein: CAWSYGGEQYF. The DNA for the CDR3 is TGTGCCTGGAGTTACGGGGGCGAGCAGTACTTC.

This clone was seen a few times. V and J are TRBV30 and TRBJ2-3, with 13 bases aligning to TRBD2. Germline loops: CDR1 GTSNPN, CDR2 SVGIG (reference sequence). The CDR3 is made up of 17 amino acids. The V and J ends lost 1 base and 6 bases, in that order; junction bases with no gene match: 10. CDR3 region: CAWSDRLAGGPGDTQYF. CDR3 bases: TGTGCCTGGAGTGACCGACTAGCGGGAGGACCTGGGGATACGCAGTATTTT.

This clone has a handful of counts. The V gene is TRBV29-1, the J gene TRBJ1-1, with D possibly matching TRBD1 (6 bases). The germline V gene encodes CDR1 SQVTM and CDR2 ANQGSEA. This CDR3 has 13 residues. Trimming took 6 bases from V and 5 from J, leaving 16 bases between them. The DNA of the CDR3 is TGCAGCGTGGGAAACAGGGTGGGGACTGAAGCTTTCTTT. It yields the protein CSVGNRVGTEAFF.

The rearrangement links TRBV19 to TRBJ2-3; 7 nucleotides agree with TRBD2. This CDR3 contains 15 residues. Germline V gene data show CDR1 as LNHDA and CDR2 as SQIVND (reference sequence). The V and J ends lost 3 bases and 1 base, in that order; junction bases with no gene match: 4. CDR3 residues: CASSMDLAGTDTQYF. The DNA of the CDR3 is TGTGCCAGTAGTATGGACCTAGCGGGCACAGATACGCAGTATTTT. Together with reference TRBV19 and TRBJ2-3, the CDR3 gives the full variable domain: DGGITQSPKYLFRKEGQNVTLSCEQNLNHDAMYWYRQDPGQGLRLIYYSQIVNDFQKGDIAEGYSVSREKKESFPLTVTSAQKNPTAFYLCASSMDLAGTDTQYFGPGTRLTVL.

The chain has TRBV27 and TRBJ1-2; 8 nucleotides align to TRBD1. The V and J ends lost 6 bases and 4 bases, in that order; junction bases with no gene match: 10. This CDR3 is built from 15 residues. Germline assignment: CDR1 MNHEY and CDR2 SMNVEV (reference sequence). As DNA, the CDR3 is TGTGCCAGCAGAAGAATTTTCGGACAGGGCTATGGCTACACCTTC. This sequence encodes CASRRIFGQGYGYTF.

The chain joins TRBV5-6 to TRBJ2-1, with unresolved D. The germline CDR1 and CDR2 sequences are SGHDT and YYEEEE. The CDR3 spans 15 residues. V was clipped by 2 bases and J by 3 bases, with 12 bases between them. The CDR3 loop reads CASSLKPSNYNEQFF. The CDR3 coding sequence is TGTGCCAGCAGCTTAAAACCATCTAACTACAATGAGCAGTTCTTC.

The chain uses TRBV10-3 and TRBJ1-4; TRBD1 matches 9 bases. CDR3 size: 14 residues. V gave up 3 bases and J gave up 8 bases; unmatched junction bases: 4. Germline V gene sequence: CDR1 ENHRY, CDR2 SYGVKD. CDR3 region: CAISEGTGSEKLFF. Written as DNA, the CDR3 is TGTGCCATCAGTGAAGGGACAGGGAGCGAAAAACTGTTTTTT.

This clone was picked up a small number of times. The chain employs TRBV18 and TRBJ2-1; D is perhaps TRBD2 (5 bases). CDR1 is KGHSH and CDR2 is LQKENI in the germline V gene. The CDR3 covers 17 residues. V gave up 6 bases and J gave up 1 base, with 19 bases separating them. Here the CDR3 reads CASSSDLLGYSYNEQFF. The CDR3 DNA sequence: TGTGCCAGCTCTTCGGACTTGTTAGGGTATTCCTACAATGAGCAGTTCTTC.

This clone turned up a few times. The chain couples TRBV11-2 to TRBJ1-1; weak D call: TRBD1 (5 bases). The CDR3 runs to 15 residues. V lost 5 bases and J lost 1, with 14 bases in between. Looked up from germline, CDR1 is SGHAT and CDR2 is FQNNGV. CDR3 in amino acids: CASSPLGGRNTEAFF. Written as DNA, the CDR3 is TGTGCCAGCAGCCCCCTGGGGGGAAGGAACACTGAAGCTTTCTTT.

This clone has a handful of counts. The gene calls are TRBV6-6 and TRBJ2-1; 9 positions match TRBD1. This CDR3 region has 14 residues. J lost 5 bases, V lost 6 bases, and 5 bases had no gene match. Germline V CDR1 and CDR2: MNHNY, SVGAGI (reference sequence). The CDR3 bases are TGTGCCAGCAGCTCCGGACAGGGGCACAATGAGCAGTTCTTC. Translated, it gives CASSSGQGHNEQFF.

The chain is built from TRBV18 and TRBJ2-3; D is unclear. The V end lost 5 bases, the J end lost 1 base, and 4 bases lay between the germline ends. Looked up from germline, CDR1 is KGHSH and CDR2 is LQKENI. The CDR3 totals 12 residues. The CDR3 coding sequence is TGTGCCAGCTCAGAGGGCACAGATACGCAGTATTTT. This sequence encodes CASSEGTDTQYF.

This clone was observed a few times. The CDR3 DNA is TGTGCCAGCAGTGAGTGGATGGGTGGACTAGGGTCCTACAATGAGCAGTTCTTC. Protein sequence: CASSEWMGGLGSYNEQFF. This chain uses TRBV2 with TRBJ2-1, with 7 nucleotides matching TRBD2. V shed 3 bases, J shed 1 base, and the junction held 12 bases outside the gene matches. Germline CDR1 is SNHLY and CDR2 is FYNNEI. The CDR3 contains 18 residues.

Points on this clone: A read error may account for a junction end that differs from germline. The chain employs TRBV30 and TRBJ2-7; 9 bases match TRBD1. Germline V gene lookup returns CDR1 GTSNPN and CDR2 SVGIG (reference sequence). The CDR3 covers 14 residues. The CDR3 protein is CAWNGPGQGTPHKF. The CDR3 DNA reads TGTGCCTGGAACGGGCCGGGACAGGGAACCCCACATAAGTTC.

The chain links TRBV30 to TRBJ1-3; a possible D gene is TRBD1 (5 bases). Trimming left V 1 base short and J 4 bases short, with 8 bases between. This CDR3 has 13 residues. Germline V gene sequence: CDR1 GTSNPN, CDR2 SVGIG (reference sequence). Written as DNA, the CDR3 is TGTGCCTGGAGTGAAGGGGCGGGAAACACCATATATTTT. Its protein product is CAWSEGAGNTIYF.

This clone was counted a few times. The V call is TRBV1, the J call TRBJ2-7; the table gives TRBD2 as D, unverified against the DNA. TRBV1 is flagged as a pseudogene. CDR3 length equals 15 residues. CDR3 sequence (DNA): TGCACCAGCAGCCTCCTACTAGCGGGTTACTACGAGCAGTACGTC. Amino acids: CTSSLLLAGYYEQYV.

The V call is TRBV13, the J call TRBJ2-1; 9 bases fit TRBD2. Trimming cost V 0 bases and J 5 bases; bases outside gene matches: 2. The CDR3 spans 15 residues. CDR1 and CDR2 (germline): PRHDT, FYEKMQ (reference sequence). The CDR3 protein is CASSLGAGGHNEQFF. DNA for the CDR3: TGTGCCAGCAGCTTAGGAGCGGGAGGACACAATGAGCAGTTCTTC.

The sample holds a few counts of this clone. The chain links TRBV2 to TRBJ2-3, with TRBD1 matching 9 bases. The CDR3 covers 13 residues. Germline CDR1 is SNHLY and CDR2 is FYNNEI. Germline trimming cut 10 bases from V and 6 bases from J; bases unmatched to any gene: 8. The CDR3 DNA sequence: TGTGCCAATTCACAGGGGGCGGCTGATACGCAGTATTTT. Amino acid sequence: CANSQGAADTQYF. The variable domain in full, with the rest retrieved from reference TRBV2 and TRBJ2-3, is EPEVTQTPSHQVTQMGQEVILRCVPISNHLYFYWYRQILGQKVEFLVSFYNNEISEKSEIFDDQFSVERPDGSNFTLKIRSTKLEDSAMYFCANSQGAADTQYFGPGTRLTVL.

This clone turned up a few times. The gene calls are TRBV5-4 and TRBJ2-2; 10 bases map to TRBD1. J gave up 3 bases and V 2 bases, and 4 bases lay outside the gene matches. This CDR3 spans 16 amino acids. The germline CDR1 and CDR2 sequences are SGHNT and YYREEE (reference sequence). The DNA for the CDR3 is TGTGCCAGCAGCTTTCCGGGACAGGGGCACACCGGGGAGCTGTTTTTT. It specifies CASSFPGQGHTGELFF. Based on the CDR3 plus reference TRBV5-4 and TRBJ2-2, the full variable domain is ETGVTQSPTHLIKTRGQQVTLRCSSQSGHNTVSWYQQALGQGPQFIFQYYREEENGRGNFPPRFSGLQFPNYSSELNVNALELDDSALYLCASSFPGQGHTGELFFGEGSRLTVL.

The table lists this clone with a few counts. This chain uses TRBV6-1 with TRBJ1-2, with TRBD1 as a possible D gene (5 bases). The CDR3 length is 16 residues. V gave up 4 bases and J gave up 4 bases, with 19 bases separating them. Germline V gene sequence: CDR1 MNHNS, CDR2 SASEGT. CDR3 sequence (DNA): TGTGCCAGCAGTGCCAGGATCCCCCAGGGCGGCTATGGCTACACCTTC. It yields the protein CASSARIPQGGYGYTF.

This clone was counted ten times or more. V gene TRBV7-9 combines with J gene TRBJ1-3, with D unclear. Trimming removed 6 bases from V and 0 bases from J, with 15 bases in between. Germline V lookup: CDR1 SEHNR, CDR2 FQNEAQ (reference sequence). This CDR3 is built from 16 residues. CDR3 in amino acids: CASRRPDRGSGNTIYF. Written as DNA, the CDR3 is TGTGCCAGCAGACGACCAGATCGAGGCTCTGGAAACACCATATATTTT.

The chain uses TRBV19 and TRBJ2-4, with D possibly being TRBD2 (5 bases). V was pared by 7 bases and J by 3 bases, with 13 bases between. In germline, CDR1 is LNHDA, CDR2 SQIVND (reference sequence). CDR3 length equals 14 residues. CDR3 loop: CASKAREGKNIQYF. The CDR3 DNA reads TGTGCCAGTAAGGCCCGGGAAGGCAAAAACATTCAGTACTTC.

This clone was detected only a few times. The V call is TRBV5-1, the J call TRBJ2-5; 8 bases map to TRBD1. The CDR3 contains 15 residues. Unmatched junction bases numbered 10, after V lost 4 bases and J lost 5 bases. Per the germline V gene, CDR1 is SGHRS and CDR2 is YFSETQ. The CDR3 reads CASSQGTGGFETQYF. The CDR3 DNA sequence: TGCGCCAGCAGCCAAGGGACAGGAGGTTTTGAGACCCAGTACTTC.

This clone was seen a few times. The chain joins TRBV23-1 to TRBJ2-1; 7 bases align to TRBD2. TRBV23-1 counts as an open reading frame of uncertain function. This CDR3 spans 15 amino acids. V dropped 4 bases and J dropped 8; count of bases not matched to a gene: 11. DNA for the CDR3: TGCGCCAGCAGTCCCAGCGGGAACCTGGAGGATGAGCAGTTCTTC. Translated, it gives CASSPSGNLEDEQFF.

J is TRBJ2-2 and V is TRBV7-2, with no clear D. V lost 2 bases and J 1 base, leaving 8 bases between the germline ends. The germline V gene encodes CDR1 SGHTA and CDR2 FQGNSA. The CDR3 has 15 amino acids. The CDR3 DNA follows: TGTGCCAGCAGCTTACGGTTGCTGAACACCGGGGAGCTGTTTTTT. It codes for CASSLRLLNTGELFF.

This sequence joins TRBV7-9 and TRBJ2-7; TRBD1 matches 7 bases. V trimming: 2 bases; J trimming: 5 bases; junction bases outside the gene matches: 3. This CDR3 comprises 13 residues. CDR1 SEHNR and CDR2 FQNEAQ come from the germline V gene (reference sequence). CDR3 amino acids: CASSLTGVNEQYF. Written as DNA, the CDR3 is TGTGCCAGCAGCTTAACAGGGGTGAACGAGCAGTACTTC.

This chain connects TRBV27 to TRBJ2-1; possible D gene TRBD2, 6 bases. Trimming pared 6 bases from V and 15 bases from J, leaving 18 bases between. Germline loops: CDR1 MNHEY, CDR2 SMNVEV (reference sequence). This CDR3 region has 12 residues. CDR3 nucleotides: TGTGCCAGCAGCCCTTGGGGGGAGAAGGGGTTCTTC. Protein: CASSPWGEKGFF.

The chain employs TRBV5-1 and TRBJ2-4; 9 bases fit TRBD2. This CDR3 is 18 amino acids long. Germline trimming cut 4 bases from V and 0 bases from J; bases unmatched to any gene: 11. Germline values: CDR1 SGHRS, CDR2 YFSETQ. The CDR3 sequence is CASSHGTSRPLAKNIQYF. The CDR3 region has the DNA TGCGCCAGCAGCCACGGGACTAGCCGTCCGCTAGCCAAAAACATTCAGTACTTC.

The chain couples TRBV7-9 to TRBJ2-2; D is undetermined. This CDR3 contains 15 residues. Germline CDR1 is SEHNR and CDR2 is FQNEAQ (reference sequence). V dropped 1 base and J dropped 4 bases, with 10 bases sitting between them. In DNA, the CDR3 is TGTGCCAGCAGCTTAGTATGGGCAGGCACCGGGGAGCTGTTTTTT. The encoded protein is CASSLVWAGTGELFF.

The V and J genes are TRBV30 and TRBJ1-1; D unclear. Germline V gene lookup returns CDR1 GTSNPN and CDR2 SVGIG (reference sequence). Trimming removed 2 bases at V and 2 bases at J, with 6 bases between. This CDR3 comprises 12 residues. The CDR3 nucleotides are TGTGCCTGGAGTATTGGCAACACTGAAGCTTTCTTT. Residues: CAWSIGNTEAFF.